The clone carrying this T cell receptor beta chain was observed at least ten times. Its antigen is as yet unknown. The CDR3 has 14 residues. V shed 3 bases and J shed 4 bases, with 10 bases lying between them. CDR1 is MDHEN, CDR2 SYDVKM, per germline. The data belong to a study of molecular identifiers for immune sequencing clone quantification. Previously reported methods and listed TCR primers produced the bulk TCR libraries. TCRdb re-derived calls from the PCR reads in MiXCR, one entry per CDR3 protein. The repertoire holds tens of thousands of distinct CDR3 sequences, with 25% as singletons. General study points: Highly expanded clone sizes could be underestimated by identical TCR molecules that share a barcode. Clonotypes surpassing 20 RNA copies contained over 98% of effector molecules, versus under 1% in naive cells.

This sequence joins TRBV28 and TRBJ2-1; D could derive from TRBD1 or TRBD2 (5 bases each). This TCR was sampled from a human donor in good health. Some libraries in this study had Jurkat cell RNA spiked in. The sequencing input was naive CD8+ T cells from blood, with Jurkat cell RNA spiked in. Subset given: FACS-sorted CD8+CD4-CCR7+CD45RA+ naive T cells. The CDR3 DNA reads TGTGCCAGCAGTTTTGGGACCTCGTACAATGAGCAGTTCTTC. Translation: CASSFGTSYNEQFF.